These T cell receptor beta chains were read from a single sample in a study of blood T cells in healthy people across ages. One entry per CDR3 protein results from TCRdb running MiXCR on the 5' RACE reads. Among hundreds of thousands of distinct CDR3 sequences listed, 45% to 65% were seen once. Input material: blood. Receptors originate from a man aged 60 to 75 in good health. CDR3s include the opening cysteine and the closing phenylalanine or tryptophan. A D gene is named only where the DNA matches it firmly. Some rows mark clone size as missing; the rest say once, few, many or name a class of expanded clone.

clone_size	d_call	j_call	v_call	cdr3_nt	cdr3_aa
NA	NA	TRBJ1-3	TRBV6-6	TGTGCCAGCAGCCCCGGGACGAAGGTTGGAAACACCATATATTTT	CASSPGTKVGNTIYF
NA	TRBD1	TRBJ2-5	TRBV29-1	TGCAGCGTTGTAGGGGGGACAGGGTCCATGGAGACCCAGTACTTC	CSVVGGTGSMETQYF
few	NA	TRBJ1-4	TRBV20-1	TGCAGTGCTCCCAAGGCCGGTGGAGCTAATGAAAAACTGTTTTTT	CSAPKAGGANEKLFF
few	TRBD1	TRBJ2-7	TRBV7-8	TGTGCCAGCAGCTTAGTGGGACAGGGGCCCTACGAGCAGTACTTC	CASSLVGQGPYEQYF
NA	NA	TRBJ1-2	TRBV14	TGTGCCAGCAGCCAAGACAGGTTTGTCGGTGGCTACACCTTC	CASSQDRFVGGYTF
NA	TRBD2	TRBJ2-1	TRBV6-6	TGTGCCAGCAAAGGGAGCGGGGCCATCAATGAGCAGTTCTTC	CASKGSGAINEQFF
NA	NA	TRBJ2-1	TRBV12-3/TRBV12-4	TGTGCCAGCAGGCTTCCGGGCCTCAGCTCCTACAATGAGCAGTTCTTC	CASRLPGLSSYNEQFF
NA	NA	TRBJ2-7	TRBV4-1	TGCGCCAGCAGCCAAGAACCGGCTGCCCGAAAGTACTTC	CASSQEPAARKYF
NA	TRBD2	TRBJ2-1	TRBV20-1	TGCAGTGCTCTTTCGGTACTAGCGGGGGACAATGAGCAGTTCTTC	CSALSVLAGDNEQFF
NA	NA	TRBJ1-6	TRBV5-1	TGCGCCAGCAGCCCCGGCCGGGGGGTCAATAATTCACCCCTCCACTTT	CASSPGRGVNNSPLHF